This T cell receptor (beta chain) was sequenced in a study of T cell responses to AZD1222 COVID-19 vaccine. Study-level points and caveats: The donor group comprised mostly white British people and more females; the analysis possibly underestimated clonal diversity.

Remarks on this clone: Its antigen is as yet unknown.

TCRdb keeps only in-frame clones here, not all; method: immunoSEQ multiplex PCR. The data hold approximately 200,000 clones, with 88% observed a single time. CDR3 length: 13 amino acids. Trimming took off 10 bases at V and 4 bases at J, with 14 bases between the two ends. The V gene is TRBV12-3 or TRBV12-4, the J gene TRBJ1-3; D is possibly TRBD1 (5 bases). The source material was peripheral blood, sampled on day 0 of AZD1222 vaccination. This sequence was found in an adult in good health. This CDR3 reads CAISQGAGNTIYF. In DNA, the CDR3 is TGTGCCATCTCCCAGGGTGCAGGAAACACCATATATTTT.